Listed here are 21 T cell receptor beta chains from one sample, sequenced in a study of blood T cell repertoires in COVID-19 (dated by TCRdb to the early 2020s). The library relied on the immunoSEQ multiplex PCR assay. What TCRdb holds here is the immuneACCESS table cut down to in-frame rearrangements. Part of the clones is not present; checked against another copy, under half of the missing clones reflect an unresolved V gene, and the others are unexplained. The sample includes roughly 250,000 clones, with around 88% observed a single time. Of the sample, 8.8% falls within the top ten clones. The material sequenced was PBMCs or T cells enriched from blood (not recorded which). Every receptor here comes from a man aged 40-50 years who had recovered from COVID-19.

The rearrangement joins TRBV5-1 to TRBJ1-2; D remains ambiguous. CDR1 and CDR2 from the germline V gene are SGHRS and YFSETQ. V was trimmed by 0 bases and J by 3 bases, leaving 12 bases between them. This CDR3 has 15 amino acids. CDR3: CASSLDPGFYYGYTF. The DNA for the CDR3 is TGCGCCAGCAGCTTGGATCCGGGATTCTACTATGGCTACACCTTC. Based on the CDR3 plus reference TRBV5-1 and TRBJ1-2, the full variable domain is KAGVTQTPRYLIKTRGQQVTLSCSPISGHRSVSWYQQTPGQGLQFLFEYFSETQRNKGNFPGRFSGRQFSNSRSEMNVSTLELGDSALYLCASSLDPGFYYGYTFGSGTRLTVV.

This chain connects TRBV3-1 (or the pseudogene TRBV3-2) to TRBJ1-1; 9 nucleotides agree with TRBD1. With V trimmed by 1 base and J by 5 bases, 8 bases remained unmatched. The germline V gene encodes CDR1 LGHDT and CDR2 YNNKEL (reference sequence). CDR3 length equals 16 residues. The CDR3 DNA follows: TGTGCCAGCAGCCAAGTTCTAGGACAGGGGTTAACTGAAGCTTTCTTT. Translating it yields CASSQVLGQGLTEAFF.

J is TRBJ2-5 and V is TRBV6-5; TRBD1 is a possible D gene (5 bases). V was trimmed by 11 bases and J by 4 bases, leaving 23 bases between them. Germline V lookup: CDR1 MNHEY, CDR2 SVGAGI. The CDR3 is 15 residues long. The CDR3: CAVSPSRGVRETQYF. CDR3 in DNA: TGTGCCGTAAGCCCTTCTAGGGGCGTGAGAGAGACCCAGTACTTC.

The gene calls are TRBV7-9 and TRBJ2-7; 9 bases agree with TRBD1. The CDR3 consists of 14 residues. Germline V lookup: CDR1 SEHNR, CDR2 FQNEAQ (reference sequence). V shed 5 bases, J shed 4 bases, and the junction held 6 bases outside the gene matches. CDR3 residues: CASSHRDRVYEQYF. The CDR3 DNA reads TGTGCCAGCAGCCACCGGGACAGGGTTTACGAGCAGTACTTC.

CDR3 in DNA: TGTGCCAGCAGCCGTGGGGGCCTCCCTTATGGCTACACCTTC. Protein: CASSRGGLPYGYTF. The genes are TRBV27 and TRBJ1-2, with D possibly TRBD1 on 6 matching bases. The CDR3 covers 14 residues. Trimming removed 6 bases from V and 5 bases from J, with 16 bases in between. Looked up from germline, CDR1 is MNHEY and CDR2 is SMNVEV (reference sequence).

V and J are TRBV6-6 and TRBJ1-3; tentative D call: TRBD1 (5 bases). The germline gives CDR1 MNHNY, CDR2 SVGAGI (reference sequence). This CDR3 is 16 amino acids long. The ends were cut back, 4 bases at V and 0 bases at J, with 13 bases in the middle. CDR3 in amino acids: CASSLVQGLSGNTIYF. CDR3 DNA: TGTGCCAGCAGTTTAGTGCAGGGTCTCTCTGGAAACACCATATATTTT.

The chain couples TRBV5-1 to TRBJ1-2, with D unresolved. The V and J ends lost 4 bases and 2 bases respectively, with 6 bases between them. The CDR3 is 12 amino acids. The V gene's germline CDR1 is SGHRS and CDR2 YFSETQ. Written as DNA, the CDR3 is TGCGCCAGCAGCGGAGAGAACTATGGCTACACCTTC. As protein: CASSGENYGYTF.

Only a few counts were recorded for this clone. V gene TRBV7-3 combines with J gene TRBJ1-1; 8 bases match TRBD1. V was pared by 4 bases and J by 3 bases, with 4 bases of the junction left unmatched. Germline V gene sequence: CDR1 SGHTA, CDR2 FQGTGA. The CDR3 is 14 amino acids. The CDR3 sequence is CASSSQDRDTEAFF. In nucleotides, the CDR3 is TGTGCCAGCAGCTCCCAGGACAGGGACACTGAAGCTTTCTTT.

The rearrangement uses TRBV6-1 and TRBJ1-3, with 11 bases fitting TRBD1. The J segment lost 3 bases and the V segment lost 3 bases, leaving 13 bases of the junction unmatched. Germline V gene sequence: CDR1 MNHNS, CDR2 SASEGT. This CDR3 region has 19 residues. The CDR3 loop reads CASSDPGQGVALIGNTIYF. The CDR3 bases are TGTGCCAGCAGTGACCCGGGACAGGGGGTCGCTTTAATTGGAAACACCATATATTTT.

This sequence joins TRBV21-1 and TRBJ2-3; the table's TRBD1 call for D was not verified on the DNA. TRBV21-1 corresponds to a pseudogene. This CDR3 has 14 amino acids. The CDR3 DNA is TGTGCCAGCAGCAACCGGCAGGGTCCAGATACGCAGTATTTT. Translation gives CASSNRQGPDTQYF.

This clone has only one observation. The J gene is TRBJ1-5, the V gene TRBV19; D uncertain. This CDR3 comprises 14 residues. From germline, CDR1 is LNHDA and CDR2 SQIVND (reference sequence). Between the trimmed V and J ends, which lost 8 bases and 1 base, there was a span of 12 bases. The CDR3 DNA is TGTGCCAGTGTACGGGCGGGAAGCAATCAGCCCCAGCATTTT. This sequence encodes CASVRAGSNQPQHF.

The J gene is TRBJ1-6, the V gene TRBV2; 12 positions agree with TRBD1. This CDR3 has 14 amino acids. Germline V CDR1 and CDR2: SNHLY, FYNNEI. Trimming took 10 bases from V and 7 from J; bases not matched to a gene: 5. The CDR3 DNA reads as TGTGCCACCTGGGGACAGGGGGCCAATTCACCCCTCCACTTT. This codes for CATWGQGANSPLHF.

J is TRBJ2-3 and V is TRBV7-2, with 8 bases aligning to TRBD2. Germline lookup yields CDR1 SGHTA and CDR2 FQGNSA. J lost 14 bases, V lost 1 base, and 14 bases had no gene match. This CDR3 has 15 residues. The CDR3 DNA reads TGTGCCAGCAGCTTAGAAGGACTAGCCGGAGTTCTGCCGTATTTT. Translating it yields CASSLEGLAGVLPYF.

The chain is built from TRBV19 and TRBJ2-3; a possible D gene is TRBD2 (5 bases). The V and J ends lost 0 bases and 1 base respectively, with 8 bases between them. Germline V gene data show CDR1 as LNHDA and CDR2 as SQIVND (reference sequence). This CDR3 region has 15 residues. CDR3: CASSIEGRGTDTQYF. The CDR3 DNA sequence: TGTGCCAGTAGTATAGAAGGGCGGGGCACAGATACGCAGTATTTT.

The chain couples TRBV3-1 (or the pseudogene TRBV3-2) to TRBJ2-7, with TRBD1 matching over 8 bases. Per germline, CDR1 LGHDT and CDR2 YNNKEL (reference sequence). The CDR3 extends over 16 amino acids. With 0 bases clipped from V and 0 bases from J, the junction kept 4 bases outside the gene matches. Written as DNA, the CDR3 is TGTGCCAGCAGCCAAGAACCGGGACAGGCCTCCTACGAGCAGTACTTC. Its protein is CASSQEPGQASYEQYF.

This clone appeared a single time. CDR3 DNA sequence: TGTGCCAGCAGCTGGGGGGGGCATCATTACGAAAAACTGTTTTTT. Residues: CASSWGGHHYEKLFF. The chain uses TRBV7-2 and TRBJ1-4; the D gene is possibly TRBD1 (6 bases). The germline V gene encodes CDR1 SGHTA and CDR2 FQGNSA. Trimming removed 4 bases from V and 8 bases from J, with 17 bases in between. The CDR3 runs to 15 residues.

The chain has TRBV11-2 and TRBJ2-5; tentative D call: TRBD1 (5 bases). The ends were cut back, 3 bases at V and 4 bases at J, with 6 bases in the middle. CDR1 and CDR2 (germline): SGHAT, FQNNGV. This CDR3 is built from 12 residues. DNA for the CDR3: TGTGCCAGCAGCTTTCAGGGAGAGACCCAGTACTTC. Protein product: CASSFQGETQYF.

The rearrangement joins TRBV18 to TRBJ1-1; D is perhaps TRBD1 (5 bases). V shed 3 bases and J shed 5 bases, with 10 bases lying between them. CDR3 size: 13 residues. CDR1 and CDR2 (germline): KGHSH, LQKENI. CDR3 region: CASSPQGWTEAFF. The CDR3 DNA follows: TGTGCCAGCTCACCGCAGGGTTGGACTGAAGCTTTCTTT. The entire variable domain, with the rest obtained from reference TRBV18 and TRBJ1-1, is as follows: NAGVMQNPRHLVRRRGQEARLRCSPMKGHSHVYWYRQLPEEGLKFMVYLQKENIIDESGMPKERFSAEFPKEGPSILRIQQVVRGDSAAYFCASSPQGWTEAFFGQGTRLTVV.

The rearrangement links TRBV11-3 to TRBJ2-7, with D perhaps TRBD1 (6 bases). Germline CDR1 and CDR2: SGHNT and YENEEA. The CDR3 consists of 17 residues. V was shortened by 4 bases and J by 2 bases, with 21 bases between the two germline ends. The CDR3 protein is CASSSLLSGAPTYEQYF. The CDR3 coding sequence is TGTGCCAGCAGCTCACTCCTTTCAGGGGCCCCTACCTACGAGCAGTACTTC.

This sequence joins TRBV30 and TRBJ1-5, with D possibly TRBD1 on 6 matching bases. The CDR3 length is 15 residues. Germline V gene sequence: CDR1 GTSNPN, CDR2 SVGIG (reference sequence). Trimming took off 0 bases at V and 5 bases at J, with 14 bases between the two ends. The CDR3 region is CAWSVFGQIYQPQHF. The CDR3 region has the DNA TGTGCCTGGAGTGTATTCGGACAGATATATCAGCCCCAGCATTTT.

The chain combines TRBV23-1 with TRBJ1-5; D uncertain. TRBV23-1 is an ORF, and what it does is uncertain. There are 15 residues in the CDR3. Trimming took off 4 bases at V and 0 bases at J, with 10 bases between the two ends. The CDR3 DNA sequence: TGCGCCAGCAGTCCCCATACAGATAGCAATCAGCCCCAGCATTTT. Protein sequence: CASSPHTDSNQPQHF.